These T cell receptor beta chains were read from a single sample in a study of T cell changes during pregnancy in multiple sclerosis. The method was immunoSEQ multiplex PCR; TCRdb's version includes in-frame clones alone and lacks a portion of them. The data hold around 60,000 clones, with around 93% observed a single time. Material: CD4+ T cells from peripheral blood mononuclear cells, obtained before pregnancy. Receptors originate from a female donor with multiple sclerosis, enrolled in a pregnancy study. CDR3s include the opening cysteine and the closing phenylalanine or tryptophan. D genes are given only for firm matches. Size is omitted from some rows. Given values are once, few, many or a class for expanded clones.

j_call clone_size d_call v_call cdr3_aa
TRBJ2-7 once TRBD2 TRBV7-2 CASSPRTSGSYEQYF
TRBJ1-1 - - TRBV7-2 CASSNTLMTGNTEAFF
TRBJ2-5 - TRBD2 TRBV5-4 CASSPGTSGRQETQYF
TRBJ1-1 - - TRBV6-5 CASRSSGLDTEAFF
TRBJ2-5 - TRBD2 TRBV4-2 CASSQEASGRAETQYF
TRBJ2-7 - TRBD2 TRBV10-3 CAIALAGIDEQYF
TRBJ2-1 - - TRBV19 CASSIFKGFGEHNEQFF
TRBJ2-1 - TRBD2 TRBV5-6 CASSFGTSGRDEQFF
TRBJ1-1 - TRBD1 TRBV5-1 CASSLFGTGVTWTEAFF
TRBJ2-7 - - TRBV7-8 CASSLVAEQYF
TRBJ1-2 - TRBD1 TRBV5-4 CASSTWDRIGSGYTF
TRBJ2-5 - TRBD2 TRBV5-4 CASSPPGGTRGTQYF
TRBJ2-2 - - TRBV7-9 CASSLGQVNTGELFF
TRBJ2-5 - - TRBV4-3 CASSQDRGETQYF
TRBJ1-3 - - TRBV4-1 CASTSEGTGNTIYF
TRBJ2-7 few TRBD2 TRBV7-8 CASSLGGRAGSSYEQYF
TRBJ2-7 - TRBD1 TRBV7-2 CASSRAGTGVTNEQYF
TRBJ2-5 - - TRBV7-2 CASSFLGGSGETQYF
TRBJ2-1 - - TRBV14 CASSQEASGLGANNEQFF
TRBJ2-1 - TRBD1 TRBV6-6 CASRPDRGSYNEQFF